Detailed here is one T cell receptor (beta chain). Its specificity is not known. This entry is derived from a study of cytomegalovirus exposure and HLA in healthy donors. Overall study context: Findings of an earlier analysis included some 110 million unique TCR beta sequences from some 190 million T cells.

It was with 60 Vbeta and 13 Jbeta primers that the PCR ran. Clones were sequenced by immunoSEQ multiplex PCR, and TCRdb holds only the in-frame ones, with some missing. The sample records 200,000 to 250,000 clones, around 76% being singletons. Notes on the study in general: According to the study, around 150 TCR beta chains were cytomegalovirus-associated. In a later analysis, the majority of CMV-associated beta chains seemingly showed HLA restriction.

J was trimmed by 1 base and V by 4 bases; bases with no gene match: 3. CDR1 and CDR2 (germline): SGHDT, YYEEEE. This CDR3 has 14 amino acids. Source material: PBMCs. This receptor was obtained from a woman aged 40 to 50 in good health and CMV-seropositive. The V and J genes are TRBV5-6 and TRBJ1-1; 8 bases map to TRBD1. The CDR3 sequence is CASSTGQGNTEAFF. Written as DNA, the CDR3 is TGTGCCAGCAGCACCGGACAGGGGAACACTGAAGCTTTCTTT.